This TCR beta chain was sequenced in a study of OX40 agonist ivuxolimab in advanced cancers. Using immunoSEQ multiplex PCR, the repertoire was profiled, and TCRdb retains in-frame clones only, with some absent. The sample lists 90,000 to 100,000 clones; around 85% were seen once. The germline V gene has CDR1 SEHNR and CDR2 FQNEAQ (reference sequence). This CDR3 region has 13 residues. V was pared by 1 base and J by 7 bases, with 8 bases between. This TCR was sampled from an adult with an advanced solid tumor such as melanoma, head and neck, liver or kidney cancer. The V call is TRBV7-9, the J call TRBJ2-1; D remains unclear. The sample in question was CD4+ or CD8+ T cells sorted from blood, obtained in a trial of the OX40 agonist ivuxolimab. The CDR3 nucleotides are TGTGCCAGCAGCTTAGAGGTATTGAATGAGCAGTTCTTC. Translating it yields CASSLEVLNEQFF.